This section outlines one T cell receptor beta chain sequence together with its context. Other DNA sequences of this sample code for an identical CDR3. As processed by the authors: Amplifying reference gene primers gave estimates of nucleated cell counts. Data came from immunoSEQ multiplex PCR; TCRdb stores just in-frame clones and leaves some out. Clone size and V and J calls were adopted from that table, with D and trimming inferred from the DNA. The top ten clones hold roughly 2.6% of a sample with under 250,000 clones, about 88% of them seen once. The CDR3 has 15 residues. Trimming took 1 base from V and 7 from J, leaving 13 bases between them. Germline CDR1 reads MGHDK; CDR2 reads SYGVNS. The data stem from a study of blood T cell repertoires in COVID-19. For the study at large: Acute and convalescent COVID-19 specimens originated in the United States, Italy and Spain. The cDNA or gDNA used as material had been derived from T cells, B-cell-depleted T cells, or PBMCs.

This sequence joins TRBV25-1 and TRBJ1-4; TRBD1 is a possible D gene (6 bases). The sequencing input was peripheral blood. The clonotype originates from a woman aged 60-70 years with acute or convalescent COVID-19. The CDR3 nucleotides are TGTGCCAGCAGTGAATCTGGCAGGGGTAGTGAAAAACTGTTTTTT. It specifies CASSESGRGSEKLFF.